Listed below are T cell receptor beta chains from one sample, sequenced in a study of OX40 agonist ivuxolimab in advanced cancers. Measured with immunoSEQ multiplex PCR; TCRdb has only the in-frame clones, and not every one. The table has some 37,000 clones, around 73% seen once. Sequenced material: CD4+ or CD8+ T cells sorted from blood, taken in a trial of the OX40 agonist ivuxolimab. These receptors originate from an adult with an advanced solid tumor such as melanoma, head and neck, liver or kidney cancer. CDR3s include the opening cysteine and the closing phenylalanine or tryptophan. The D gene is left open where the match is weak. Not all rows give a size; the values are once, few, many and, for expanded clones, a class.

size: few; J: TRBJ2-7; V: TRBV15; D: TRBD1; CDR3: CATSKEGPGQGPYEQYF; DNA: TGTGCCACCAGCAAAGAGGGCCCGGGACAGGGGCCATACGAGCAGTACTTC
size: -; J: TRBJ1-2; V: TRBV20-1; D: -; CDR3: CSARVGGGYTF; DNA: TGCAGTGCTAGAGTCGGGGGAGGCTACACCTTC
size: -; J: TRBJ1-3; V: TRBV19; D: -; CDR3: CASMTNSGNTIYF; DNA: TGTGCCAGTATGACTAACTCTGGAAACACCATATATTTT
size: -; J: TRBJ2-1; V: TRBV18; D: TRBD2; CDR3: CASSPPRREGPHNEQFF; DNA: TGTGCCAGCTCACCACCTCGGCGGGAGGGCCCCCACAATGAGCAGTTCTTC
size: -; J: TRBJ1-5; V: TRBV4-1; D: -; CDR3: CASSQVINQPQHF; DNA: TGCGCCAGCAGCCAAGTAATCAATCAGCCCCAGCATTTT
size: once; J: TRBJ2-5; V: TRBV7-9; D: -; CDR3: CASSLVLGGTTQYF; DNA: TGTGCCAGCAGCTTAGTCCTAGGGGGGACGACCCAGTACTTC
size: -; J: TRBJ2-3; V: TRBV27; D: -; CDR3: CASSLSGTDTQYF; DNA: TGTGCCAGCAGTTTAAGCGGCACAGATACGCAGTATTTT
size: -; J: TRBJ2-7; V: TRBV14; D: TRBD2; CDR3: CASSQDLAGVRYEQYF; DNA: TGTGCCAGCAGCCAAGATTTAGCGGGAGTGAGATACGAGCAGTACTTC
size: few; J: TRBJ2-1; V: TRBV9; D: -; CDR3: CASSIGTRGTYNEQFF; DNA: TGTGCCAGCAGCATAGGGACACGCGGTACCTACAATGAGCAGTTCTTC
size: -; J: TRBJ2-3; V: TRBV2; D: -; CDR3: CASSEAVPGQLYTDTQYF; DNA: TGTGCCAGCAGTGAAGCTGTCCCCGGACAGCTTTACACAGATACGCAGTATTTT
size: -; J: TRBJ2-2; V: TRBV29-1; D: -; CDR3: CSVEVGGTGELFF; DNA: TGCAGCGTTGAGGTGGGGGGCACCGGGGAGCTGTTTTTT
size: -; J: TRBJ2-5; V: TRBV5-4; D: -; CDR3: CASSPGRTNLGETQYF; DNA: TGTGCCAGCAGCCCCGGACGGACCAATTTGGGGGAGACCCAGTACTTC
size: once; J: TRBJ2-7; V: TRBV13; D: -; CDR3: CASSLGADEQYF; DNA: TGTGCCAGCAGCTTAGGGGCCGACGAGCAGTACTTC
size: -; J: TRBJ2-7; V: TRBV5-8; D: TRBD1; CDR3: CASSLGAGGFDEQYF; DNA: TGTGCCAGCAGCTTGGGGGCAGGGGGATTTGACGAGCAGTACTTC
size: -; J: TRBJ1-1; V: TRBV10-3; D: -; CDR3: CAISEGAGEAFF; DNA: TGTGCCATCAGTGAGGGGGCTGGGGAAGCTTTCTTT
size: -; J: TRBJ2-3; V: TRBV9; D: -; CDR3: CASSVAGTSTDTQYF; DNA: TGTGCCAGCAGCGTAGCCGGGACGAGCACAGATACGCAGTATTTT
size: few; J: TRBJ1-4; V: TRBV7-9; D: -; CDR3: CASSPGRGLEKLFF; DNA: TGTGCCAGCAGCCCGGGACGAGGGCTTGAAAAACTGTTTTTT
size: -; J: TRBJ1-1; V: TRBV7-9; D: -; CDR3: CASSLAQGMNTEAFF; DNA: TGTGCCAGCAGCTTAGCTCAGGGCATGAACACTGAAGCTTTCTTT
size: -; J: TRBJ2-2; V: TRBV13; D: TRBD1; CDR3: CASSWGTGAAGELFF; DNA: TGTGCCAGCAGCTGGGGGACAGGGGCAGCCGGGGAGCTGTTTTTT
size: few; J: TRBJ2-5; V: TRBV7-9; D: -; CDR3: CASSQSRTGGETQYF; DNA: TGTGCCAGCAGCCAAAGCAGAACAGGAGGAGAGACCCAGTACTTC
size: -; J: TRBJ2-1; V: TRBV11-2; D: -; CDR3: CASSLTPGLYDNEQFF; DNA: TGTGCCAGCAGCTTAACCCCGGGACTCTATGACAATGAGCAGTTCTTC
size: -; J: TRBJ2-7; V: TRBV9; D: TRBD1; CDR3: CASSGDRGRNEQYF; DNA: TGTGCCAGCAGCGGGGACAGGGGGCGGAACGAGCAGTACTTC
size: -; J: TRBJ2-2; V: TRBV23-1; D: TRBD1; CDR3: CASSQPTGQGEGTGELFF; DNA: TGCGCCAGCAGTCAGCCAACGGGACAGGGTGAAGGCACCGGGGAGCTGTTTTTT
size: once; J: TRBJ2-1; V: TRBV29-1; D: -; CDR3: CSVEGLVGNEQFF; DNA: TGCAGCGTTGAAGGACTAGTCGGCAATGAGCAGTTCTTC
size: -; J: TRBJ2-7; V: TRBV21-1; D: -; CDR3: CASSPPGGTGGFEQYF; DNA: TGTGCCAGCAGCCCCCCCGGTGGGACAGGGGGCTTCGAGCAGTACTTC
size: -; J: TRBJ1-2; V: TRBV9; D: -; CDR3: CASSVSLAASYTF; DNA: TGTGCCAGCAGCGTATCCCTTGCGGCAAGCTACACCTTC
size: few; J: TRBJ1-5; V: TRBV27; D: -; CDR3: CASRLGYSNQPQHF; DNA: TGTGCCAGCAGATTAGGGTATAGCAATCAGCCCCAGCATTTT
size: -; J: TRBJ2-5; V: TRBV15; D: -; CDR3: CATTAKAHFKETQYF; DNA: TGTGCCACCACCGCTAAGGCCCACTTTAAAGAGACCCAGTACTTC